A selection of T cell receptor beta chains follows, all from one sample in a study of CD8 T cells in ankylosing spondylitis. TCRdb independently ran MiXCR on the 5' RACE reads; one entry per CDR3 protein. This sample has some 130,000 distinct CDR3 sequences; roughly 10% occur once, and the top ten carry roughly 4%. The sequenced material came from blood, either unsorted or a sorted T cell fraction (not recorded which). The receptors come from a female donor with ankylosing spondylitis or in good health (not recorded which). Each CDR3 is given with its conserved first and last residue. A D gene is named only where the DNA matches it firmly. A clone size is listed for some rows: how often the clone was seen (once, few, many), or a class if it is expanded.

cdr3_aa: CASSLSELAGDFNEQFF
cdr3_nt: TGTGCCAGCAGTTTATCGGAACTAGCGGGAGACTTCAATGAGCAGTTCTTC
d_call: TRBD2
v_call: TRBV27
clone_size: many
j_call: TRBJ2-1

cdr3_aa: CASSLSRGPYEQYF
cdr3_nt: TGTGCCAGCAGCTTAAGCCGAGGGCCGTACGAGCAGTACTTC
d_call: NA
v_call: TRBV7-2
clone_size: many
j_call: TRBJ2-7

cdr3_aa: CASSQVGGDYNEQFF
cdr3_nt: TGTGCCAGCAGCCAAGTTGGGGGGGACTACAATGAGCAGTTCTTC
d_call: TRBD2
v_call: TRBV14
clone_size: many
j_call: TRBJ2-1

cdr3_aa: CASSSTRDKKNIQYF
cdr3_nt: TGTGCCAGCAGTTCTACTCGGGACAAGAAAAACATTCAGTACTTC
d_call: NA
v_call: TRBV6-5
clone_size: many
j_call: TRBJ2-4

cdr3_aa: CASSLDGTSATEAFF
cdr3_nt: TGCGCCAGCAGCTTGGACGGGACCTCCGCGACTGAAGCTTTCTTT
d_call: NA
v_call: TRBV5-1
clone_size: many
j_call: TRBJ1-1

cdr3_aa: CASSPRAGGVVGGYTF
cdr3_nt: TGTGCCAGCAGCCCCCGAGCCGGAGGGGTGGTGGGTGGCTACACCTTC
d_call: NA
v_call: TRBV4-2
clone_size: NA
j_call: TRBJ1-2

cdr3_aa: CASSPTYSSYNEQFF
cdr3_nt: TGTGCCAGCAGCCCGACCTATAGCTCCTACAATGAGCAGTTCTTC
d_call: NA
v_call: TRBV7-2
clone_size: many
j_call: TRBJ2-1

cdr3_aa: CATSDLREYYNEQFF
cdr3_nt: TGTGCCACCAGTGATTTACGGGAGTACTACAATGAGCAGTTCTTC
d_call: NA
v_call: TRBV24-1
clone_size: many
j_call: TRBJ2-1

cdr3_aa: CASSLAGTAVETQYF
cdr3_nt: TGTGCCAGCAGCTTAGCGGGGACGGCTGTTGAGACCCAGTACTTC
d_call: NA
v_call: TRBV7-9
clone_size: NA
j_call: TRBJ2-5

cdr3_aa: CASSGQRNTEAFF
cdr3_nt: TGTGCCAGTAGTGGGCAGCGGAACACTGAAGCTTTCTTT
d_call: NA
v_call: TRBV19
clone_size: NA
j_call: TRBJ1-1

cdr3_aa: CASSYLAGGDIQYF
cdr3_nt: TGTGCCAGCAGCTATCTAGCGGGAGGTGACATTCAGTACTTC
d_call: TRBD2
v_call: TRBV12-3/TRBV12-4
clone_size: many
j_call: TRBJ2-4

cdr3_aa: CASSPAQGQGFTEAFF
cdr3_nt: TGTGCCAGCAGTCCCGCCCAGGGACAGGGGTTTACTGAAGCTTTCTTT
d_call: TRBD1
v_call: TRBV7-9
clone_size: few
j_call: TRBJ1-1

cdr3_aa: CASSIGAQGPQRYNEQFF
cdr3_nt: TGTGCCAGTAGTATAGGCGCACAGGGTCCACAAAGATACAATGAGCAGTTCTTC
d_call: NA
v_call: TRBV19
clone_size: NA
j_call: TRBJ2-1

cdr3_aa: CASSFTPTRGAYQLNIQYF
cdr3_nt: TGCGCCAGCAGCTTCACTCCCACTCGGGGGGCCTATCAGTTAAACATTCAGTACTTC
d_call: NA
v_call: TRBV5-1
clone_size: many
j_call: TRBJ2-4

cdr3_aa: CSVGGPEKLFF
cdr3_nt: TGCAGCGTTGGAGGGCCTGAAAAACTGTTTTTT
d_call: NA
v_call: TRBV29-1
clone_size: many
j_call: TRBJ1-4

cdr3_aa: CSAQGLGEKLFF
cdr3_nt: TGCAGCGCCCAGGGGTTGGGTGAAAAACTGTTTTTT
d_call: NA
v_call: TRBV29-1
clone_size: many
j_call: TRBJ1-4

cdr3_aa: CASSLDVGYTGELFF
cdr3_nt: TGCGCCAGCAGCTTGGATGTAGGCTACACCGGGGAGCTGTTTTTT
d_call: NA
v_call: TRBV5-1
clone_size: many
j_call: TRBJ2-2